This TCR beta chain was captured by sequencing in a study of patients and donors after allogeneic stem cell transplantation. TCRdb re-called the RT-PCR reads through MiXCR, storing one row per CDR3 protein. The sample contains roughly 960,000 distinct CDR3 sequences, roughly 17% of which appear only once. V lost 1 base to trimming and J lost 4 bases; unmatched junction nucleotides: 10. CDR3 size: 17 residues. Many counts were recorded for this clonotype. This TCR was recovered from a human donor who was either an allogeneic HSCT recipient or a stem cell or donor lymphocyte infusion donor (not recorded which). It is not recorded whose cells these are; they may come from a transplant donor. The sequenced sample consisted of blood, either unsorted or a sorted T cell fraction (not recorded which). The chain employs TRBV12-3 or TRBV12-4 and TRBJ1-5; 7 bases are shared with TRBD1. CDR3 sequence (DNA): TGTGCCAGCAGTTTAGGATTCGGGGCAGGGGGTAATCAGCCCCAGCATTTT. This gives the protein CASSLGFGAGGNQPQHF.